Listed below are T cell receptor beta chains from one sample, sequenced in a study of blood T cell repertoires in COVID-19. Data came from immunoSEQ multiplex PCR; TCRdb stores just in-frame clones and leaves some out. The sample has around 40,000 clones, around 86% seen once. Sample: peripheral blood. The receptors were gathered from a middle-aged man with active COVID-19. Both conserved end residues are part of each CDR3. A D gene is named only where the DNA matches it firmly. Clone size is shown for a subset of rows, as once, few, many or a class of expanded clone.

j_call,d_call,v_call,clone_size,cdr3_nt,cdr3_aa
TRBJ1-1,TRBD1,TRBV18,-,TGTGCCAGCTCACCACGGGACAGCCGATCGGAAGCTTTCTTT,CASSPRDSRSEAFF
TRBJ2-1,-,TRBV4-1,-,TGCGCCAGCAGCCAAGATCGTACAGACCACAATGAGCAGTTCTTC,CASSQDRTDHNEQFF
TRBJ2-3,TRBD2,TRBV14,-,TGTGCCAGCAACCGACTAGCGGGAGGGCCCACAGATACGCAGTATTTT,CASNRLAGGPTDTQYF
TRBJ2-1,TRBD2,TRBV3-1/TRBV3-2,once,TGTGCCAGCAGCCCCCGCCTAGCGGGAGGGAATGAGCAGTTCTTC,CASSPRLAGGNEQFF
TRBJ1-1,-,TRBV29-1,-,TGCAGCGTTAGCCGCGGGGTAGGTGAAGCTTTCTTT,CSVSRGVGEAFF
TRBJ1-2,TRBD1,TRBV6-2/TRBV6-3,-,TGTGCCAGCAGCGAGTACAGGGGGTATTCGAATGGCTACACCTTC,CASSEYRGYSNGYTF
TRBJ2-3,TRBD1,TRBV13,few,TGTGCCAGCAGCTTAGCCTCAGGACAGGGCCAGATCGATACGCAGTATTTT,CASSLASGQGQIDTQYF
TRBJ1-6,TRBD1,TRBV2,-,TGTGCCAGCACTCCTAGGGACAGTAATTCACCCCTCCACTTT,CASTPRDSNSPLHF
TRBJ1-1,TRBD1,TRBV28,-,TGTGCCAGCAGTAGGACAGGGGATCTTCTATACACTGAAGCTTTCTTT,CASSRTGDLLYTEAFF
TRBJ2-1,-,TRBV5-4,once,TGTGCCAGCAGCTTGGGTTGGCAGGGTAGCTACAATGAGCAGTTCTTC,CASSLGWQGSYNEQFF
TRBJ1-2,TRBD1,TRBV9,-,TGTGCCAGCAGCGTAGGGACAGGGTCCGGTGGCTACACCTTC,CASSVGTGSGGYTF
TRBJ2-3,TRBD2,TRBV9,-,TGTGCCAGCAGCGTTGGACTAGCGGGGCCCACAGATACGCAGTATTTT,CASSVGLAGPTDTQYF
TRBJ1-2,-,TRBV2,-,TGTGCCAGCAGTGAAGAGAGGGAAGGCTACACCTTC,CASSEEREGYTF
TRBJ2-5,-,TRBV2,-,TGTGCCAGCAGTCAGGAGGGCGAAGAGACCCAGTACTTC,CASSQEGEETQYF
TRBJ2-7,TRBD1,TRBV7-6,once,TGTGCCAGCAGCTTGCAAGGACAGGGGTTCCCCTACGAGCAGTACTTC,CASSLQGQGFPYEQYF